This T cell receptor beta chain was recorded in a study of T cells in Graves' hyperthyroidism and ophthalmopathy. This clonotype was counted at least ten times. Patients affected by ophthalmopathy presented a Clinical Activity Score of at least 3, a NOSPECS grade of at least 4, and disease duration below 3 months. Source material for PBMCs was 10 ml fresh peripheral blood. This CDR3 contains 16 residues. Germline values: CDR1 LNHNV, CDR2 YYDKDF (reference sequence). V was clipped by 0 bases and J by 5 bases; unmatched bases: 8. RNA transcripts were the template for amplifying TCR beta CDR3 regions. Initially, a first-round RT-PCR of the TCR CDR3 employed the HTBI primer set. TCRdb ran MiXCR on the multiplex PCR reads and lists one entry per CDR3 protein. The table has around 620,000 distinct CDR3 sequences, 12% to 15% seen once; the top ten hold 7% to 9%.

Sequenced input: blood. J is TRBJ2-7 and V is TRBV15; 9 nucleotides align to TRBD1. This clonotype was sampled from a woman between 18 and 30 years old with Graves' ophthalmopathy. The CDR3 loop reads CATSRDRGTGSHEQYF. Here the CDR3 DNA reads TGTGCCACCAGCAGAGATCGCGGGACAGGGTCGCACGAGCAGTACTTC.